This TCR beta chain came from a study of brain T cells in children with intractable seizures. General observations from the study: Patients' HCMV serostatus was unknown; virus specificity rests on CDR3 similarity alone. Pre- and post-surgery blood differed in depth, so pre-surgery absences may be undersampling.

This clone was seen once. What it recognizes is unknown. Surgery cases with the highest brain T cell transcript signatures were chosen for sequencing. Pre-surgery treatment included at least one anti-epileptic drug. The germline V gene has CDR1 LGHNA and CDR2 YSLEER. The CDR3 spans 16 residues. With 0 bases removed from V and 3 bases from J, the gap between germline ends came to 12 bases. TCRdb's copy holds only in-frame clones and misses some; the assay was immunoSEQ multiplex PCR. The sample has under 150,000 clones; 94% are singletons. This sample comprised peripheral blood, obtained at surgery. This sequence originates from a boy younger than two with hemimegalencephaly and intractable seizures. The gene calls are TRBV4-3 and TRBJ2-1; TRBD1 is a possible D gene (5 bases). The CDR3 loop reads CASSQDTWQGYNEQFF. In nucleotides, the CDR3 is TGCGCCAGCAGCCAAGATACGTGGCAGGGCTACAATGAGCAGTTCTTC.